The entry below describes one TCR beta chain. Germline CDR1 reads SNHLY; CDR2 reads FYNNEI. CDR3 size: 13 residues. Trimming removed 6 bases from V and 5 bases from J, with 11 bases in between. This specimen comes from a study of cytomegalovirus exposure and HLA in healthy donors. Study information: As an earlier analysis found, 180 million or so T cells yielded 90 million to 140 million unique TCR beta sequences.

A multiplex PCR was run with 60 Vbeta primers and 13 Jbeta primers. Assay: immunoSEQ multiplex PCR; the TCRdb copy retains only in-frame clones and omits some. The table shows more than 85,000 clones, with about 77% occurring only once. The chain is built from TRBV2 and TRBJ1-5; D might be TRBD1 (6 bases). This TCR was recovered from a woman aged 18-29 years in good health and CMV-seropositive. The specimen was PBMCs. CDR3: CASSRDTYQPQHF. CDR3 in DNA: TGTGCCAGCAGCCGGGACACTTATCAGCCCCAGCATTTT.